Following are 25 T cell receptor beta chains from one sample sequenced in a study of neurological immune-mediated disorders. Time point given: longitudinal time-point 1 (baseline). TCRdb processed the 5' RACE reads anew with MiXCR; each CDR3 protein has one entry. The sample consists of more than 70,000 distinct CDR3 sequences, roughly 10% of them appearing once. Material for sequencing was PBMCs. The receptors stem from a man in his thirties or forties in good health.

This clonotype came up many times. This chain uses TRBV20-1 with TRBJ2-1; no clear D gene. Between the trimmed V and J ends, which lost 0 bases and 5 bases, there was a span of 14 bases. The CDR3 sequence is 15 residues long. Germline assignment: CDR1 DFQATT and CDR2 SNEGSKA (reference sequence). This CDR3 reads CSARDVTSSNNEQFF. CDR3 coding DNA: TGCAGTGCTAGAGATGTGACATCCTCGAACAATGAGCAGTTCTTC.

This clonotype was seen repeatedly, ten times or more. CDR3 sequence (DNA): TGTGCCAGCAGCCCCAGGACACAGAACACTGAAGCTTTCTTT. Its translation is CASSPRTQNTEAFF. J is TRBJ1-1 and V is TRBV7-9; a possible D gene is TRBD1 (5 bases). The germline gives CDR1 SEHNR, CDR2 FQNEAQ (reference sequence). The CDR3 covers 14 residues. V was cut by 5 bases and J by 1 base, with 11 bases left in between.

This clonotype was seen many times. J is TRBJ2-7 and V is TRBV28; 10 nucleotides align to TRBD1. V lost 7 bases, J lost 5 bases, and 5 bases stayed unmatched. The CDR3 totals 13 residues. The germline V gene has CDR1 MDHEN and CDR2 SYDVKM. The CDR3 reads CASTGQGWNEQYF. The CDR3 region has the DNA TGTGCCAGCACGGGACAGGGGTGGAACGAGCAGTACTTC.

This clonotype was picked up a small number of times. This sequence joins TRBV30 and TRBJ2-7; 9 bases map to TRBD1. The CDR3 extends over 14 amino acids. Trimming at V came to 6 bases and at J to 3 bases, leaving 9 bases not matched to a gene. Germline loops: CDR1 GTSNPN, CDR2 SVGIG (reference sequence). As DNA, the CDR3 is TGTGCCTGCGACTACCGGGACAGGGACTACGAGCAGTACTTC. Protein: CACDYRDRDYEQYF.

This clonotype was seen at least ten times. This CDR3 is CSAREPRGPEKLFF. The CDR3 DNA sequence: TGCAGTGCTAGAGAACCCAGGGGGCCTGAAAAACTGTTTTTT. This chain uses TRBV20-1 with TRBJ1-4; 8 nucleotides agree with TRBD1. CDR3 length equals 14 residues. After removal of 0 bases from V and 7 bases from J, the junction contained 4 bases not matched to a gene. From germline, CDR1 is DFQATT and CDR2 SNEGSKA (reference sequence).

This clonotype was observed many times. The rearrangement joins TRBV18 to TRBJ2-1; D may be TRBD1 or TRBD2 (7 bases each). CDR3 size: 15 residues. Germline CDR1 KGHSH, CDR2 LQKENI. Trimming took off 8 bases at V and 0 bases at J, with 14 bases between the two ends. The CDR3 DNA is TGTGCCAGCCGGCAGGGGGGGACCTCCTACAATGAGCAGTTCTTC. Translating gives CASRQGGTSYNEQFF.

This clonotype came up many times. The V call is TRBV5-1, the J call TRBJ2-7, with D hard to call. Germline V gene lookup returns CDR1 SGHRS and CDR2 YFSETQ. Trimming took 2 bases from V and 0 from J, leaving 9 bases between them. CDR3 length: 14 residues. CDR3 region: CASSFGSSSYEQYF. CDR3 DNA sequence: TGCGCCAGCAGCTTTGGATCCAGCTCCTACGAGCAGTACTTC. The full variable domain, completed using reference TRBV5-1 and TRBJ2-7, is KAGVTQTPRYLIKTRGQQVTLSCSPISGHRSVSWYQQTPGQGLQFLFEYFSETQRNKGNFPGRFSGRQFSNSRSEMNVSTLELGDSALYLCASSFGSSSYEQYFGPGTRLTVT.

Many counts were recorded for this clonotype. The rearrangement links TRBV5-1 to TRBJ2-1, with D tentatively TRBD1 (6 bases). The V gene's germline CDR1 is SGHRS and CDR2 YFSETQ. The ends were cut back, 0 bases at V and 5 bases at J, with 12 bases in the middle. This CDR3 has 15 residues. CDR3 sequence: CASSLVNRVDNEQFF. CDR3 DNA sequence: TGCGCCAGCAGCTTGGTGAACAGGGTGGACAATGAGCAGTTCTTC.

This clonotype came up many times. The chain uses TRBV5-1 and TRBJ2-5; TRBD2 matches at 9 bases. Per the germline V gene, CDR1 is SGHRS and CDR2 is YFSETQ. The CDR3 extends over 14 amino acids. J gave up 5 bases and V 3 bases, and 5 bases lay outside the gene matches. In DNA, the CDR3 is TGCGCCAGCAGCTGGACTAGCGTGCAGGAGACCCAGTACTTC. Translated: CASSWTSVQETQYF.

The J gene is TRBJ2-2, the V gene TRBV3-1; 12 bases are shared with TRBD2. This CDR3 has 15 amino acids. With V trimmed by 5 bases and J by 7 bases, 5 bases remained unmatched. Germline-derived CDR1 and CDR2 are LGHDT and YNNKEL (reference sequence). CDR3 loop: CASSTTSGRIGELFF. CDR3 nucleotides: TGTGCCAGCAGCACGACTAGCGGGAGAATCGGGGAGCTGTTTTTT.

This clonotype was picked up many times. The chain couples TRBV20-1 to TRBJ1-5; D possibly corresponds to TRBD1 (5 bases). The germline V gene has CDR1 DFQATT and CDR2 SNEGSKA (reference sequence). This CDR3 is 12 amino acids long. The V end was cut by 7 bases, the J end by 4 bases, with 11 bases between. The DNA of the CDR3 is TGCAGTGTTTTGGGGGGAAATCAGCCCCAGCATTTT. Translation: CSVLGGNQPQHF.

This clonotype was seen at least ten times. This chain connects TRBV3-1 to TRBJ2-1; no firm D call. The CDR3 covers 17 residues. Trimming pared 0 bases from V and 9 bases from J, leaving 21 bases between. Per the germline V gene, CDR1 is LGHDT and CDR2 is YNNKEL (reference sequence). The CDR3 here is CASSQEVVVGPDTEQFF. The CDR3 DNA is TGTGCCAGCAGCCAAGAGGTAGTTGTTGGCCCAGATACTGAGCAGTTCTTC.

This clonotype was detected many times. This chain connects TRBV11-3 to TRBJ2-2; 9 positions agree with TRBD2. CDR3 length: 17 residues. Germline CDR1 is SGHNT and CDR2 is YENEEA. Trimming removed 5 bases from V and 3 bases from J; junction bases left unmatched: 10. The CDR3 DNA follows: TGTGCCAGCAGCCTCCTCGGGGTAGCGGGGGACACCGGGGAGCTGTTTTTT. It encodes CASSLLGVAGDTGELFF.

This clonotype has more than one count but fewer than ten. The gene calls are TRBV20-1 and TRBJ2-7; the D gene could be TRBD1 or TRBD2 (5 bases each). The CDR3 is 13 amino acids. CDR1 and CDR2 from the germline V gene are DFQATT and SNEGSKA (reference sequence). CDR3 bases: TGCAGCTCTCTGGGGGAAAGGCGCTACGAGCAGTACTTC. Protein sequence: CSSLGERRYEQYF.

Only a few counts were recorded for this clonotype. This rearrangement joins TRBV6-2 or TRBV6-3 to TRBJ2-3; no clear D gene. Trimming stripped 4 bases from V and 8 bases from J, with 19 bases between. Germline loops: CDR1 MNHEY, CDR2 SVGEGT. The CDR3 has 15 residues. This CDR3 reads CASSFGIASTSTQYF. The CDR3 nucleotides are TGTGCCAGCAGTTTTGGTATAGCCTCCACGTCTACGCAGTATTTT.

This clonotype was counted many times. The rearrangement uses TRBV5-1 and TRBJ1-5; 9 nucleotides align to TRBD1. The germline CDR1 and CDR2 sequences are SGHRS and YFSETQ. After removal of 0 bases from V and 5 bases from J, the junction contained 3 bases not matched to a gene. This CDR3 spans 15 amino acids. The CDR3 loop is CASSLEGQGHQPQHF. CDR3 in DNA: TGCGCCAGCAGCTTGGAGGGACAGGGTCATCAGCCCCAGCATTTT.

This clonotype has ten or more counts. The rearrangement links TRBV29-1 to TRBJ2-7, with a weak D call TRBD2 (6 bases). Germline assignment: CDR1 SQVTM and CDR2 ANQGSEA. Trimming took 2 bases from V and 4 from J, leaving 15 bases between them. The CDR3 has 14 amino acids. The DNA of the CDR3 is TGCAGCGTTGAAAAGGCCGCGGAGGGGTACGAGCAGTACTTC. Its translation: CSVEKAAEGYEQYF.

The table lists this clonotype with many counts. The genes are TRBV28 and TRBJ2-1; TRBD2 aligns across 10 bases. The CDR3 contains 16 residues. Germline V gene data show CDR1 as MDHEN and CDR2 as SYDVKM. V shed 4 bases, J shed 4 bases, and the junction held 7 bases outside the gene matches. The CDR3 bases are TGTGCCAGCAGTTCGTGGACTAGCGGCATGTACAATGAGCAGTTCTTC. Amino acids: CASSSWTSGMYNEQFF.

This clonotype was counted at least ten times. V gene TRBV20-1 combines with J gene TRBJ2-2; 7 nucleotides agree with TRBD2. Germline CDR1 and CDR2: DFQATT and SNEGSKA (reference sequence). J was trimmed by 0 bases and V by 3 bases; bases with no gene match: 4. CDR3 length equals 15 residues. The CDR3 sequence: CSASEAGANTGELFF. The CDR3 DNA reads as TGCAGTGCTAGTGAGGCGGGGGCGAACACCGGGGAGCTGTTTTTT.

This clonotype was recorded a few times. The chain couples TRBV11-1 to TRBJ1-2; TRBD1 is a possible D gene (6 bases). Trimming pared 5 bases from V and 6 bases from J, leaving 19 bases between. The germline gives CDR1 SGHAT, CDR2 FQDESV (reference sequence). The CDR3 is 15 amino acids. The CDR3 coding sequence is TGTGCCAGCAGCCCCGTGGGGGGCGCAAGGGATGGCTACACCTTC. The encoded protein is CASSPVGGARDGYTF.

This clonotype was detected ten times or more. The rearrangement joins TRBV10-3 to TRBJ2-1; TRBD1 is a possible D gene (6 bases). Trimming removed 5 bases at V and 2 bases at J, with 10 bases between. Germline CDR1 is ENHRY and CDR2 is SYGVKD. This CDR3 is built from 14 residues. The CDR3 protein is CAISSQGTYNEQFF. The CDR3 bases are TGTGCCATCAGTTCTCAGGGGACCTACAATGAGCAGTTCTTC.

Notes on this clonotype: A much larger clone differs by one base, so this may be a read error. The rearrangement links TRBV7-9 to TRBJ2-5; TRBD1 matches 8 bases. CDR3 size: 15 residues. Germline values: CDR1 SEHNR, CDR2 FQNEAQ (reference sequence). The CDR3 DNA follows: TGTGTCAGCAGCTTCCCCGAGGACAGGGCGGAGACCCAGTACTTC. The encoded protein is CVSSFPEDRAETQYF.

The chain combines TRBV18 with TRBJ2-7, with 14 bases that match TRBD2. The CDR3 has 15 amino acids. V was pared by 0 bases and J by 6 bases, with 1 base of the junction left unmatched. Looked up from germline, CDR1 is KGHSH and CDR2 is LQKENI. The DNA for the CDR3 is TGTGCCAGCTCACCACCGACTAGCGGGAGGGGCGAGCAGTACTTC. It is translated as CASSPPTSGRGEQYF.

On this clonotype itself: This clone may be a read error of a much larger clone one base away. The CDR3 region has the DNA TGCGCCAGCAGCCAAGTGACTAGCGGTGGGCAGTTCTTC. Amino acid sequence: CASSQVTSGGQFF. This chain uses TRBV4-1 with TRBJ2-1; 9 bases match TRBD2. In germline, CDR1 is MGHRA, CDR2 YSYEKL. V trimming: 1 base; J trimming: 12 bases; junction bases outside the gene matches: 4. The CDR3 extends over 13 amino acids.

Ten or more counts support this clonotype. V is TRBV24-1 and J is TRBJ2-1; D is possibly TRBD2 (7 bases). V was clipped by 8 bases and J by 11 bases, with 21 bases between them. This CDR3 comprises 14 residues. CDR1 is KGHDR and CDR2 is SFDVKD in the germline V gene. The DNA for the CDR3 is TGTGCCACCATGGGGCAGGGGAGGGCAACTCAGCAGTTCTTC. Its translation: CATMGQGRATQQFF.